Below are 24 T cell receptor beta chains sequenced from a single sample in a study of post-analysis software for immune sequencing data. Study results and caveats: There were about five TRBV segments more frequent in patients than controls, and TRBV5-6, TRBV5-1 and TRBV20-1 were among them.

The antigens of these receptors remain unknown. Prepared libraries of TCR beta cDNA carried unique molecular identifiers. TCRdb re-called the PCR reads through MiXCR, storing one row per CDR3 protein. The profile shows fewer than 850,000 distinct CDR3 sequences, 46% of them singletons. The sequencing input was blood. All receptors come from a girl aged 5 to 17 with multiple sclerosis.

The CDR3 protein is CASSPFGSGTAYTQYF. CDR3 bases: TGCGCCAGCAGCCCGTTTGGCTCTGGGACCGCCTATACGCAGTATTTT. This sequence joins TRBV4-3 and TRBJ2-3; D is perhaps TRBD1 or TRBD2 (5 bases each). Germline V gene lookup returns CDR1 LGHNA and CDR2 YSLEER. The CDR3 covers 16 residues. Trimming shortened V by 4 bases and J by 7 bases, and 21 bases separated the two germline ends.

This clonotype was found a few times. V is TRBV20-1 and J is TRBJ2-3, with 14 bases identical to TRBD2. Unmatched junction bases numbered 5, after V lost 6 bases and J lost 3 bases. The germline V gene has CDR1 DFQATT and CDR2 SNEGSKA (reference sequence). CDR3 length equals 15 residues. CDR3 region: CSALGTSGRTDTQYF. As DNA, the CDR3 is TGCAGTGCCCTCGGGACTAGCGGGAGAACAGATACGCAGTATTTT.

V usage is TRBV6-5 and J usage is TRBJ2-7, with 12 bases matching TRBD2. Trimming at V came to 2 bases and at J to 7 bases, leaving 12 bases not matched to a gene. The CDR3 is made up of 17 amino acids. In germline, CDR1 is MNHEY, CDR2 SVGAGI. The CDR3 DNA reads TGTGCCAGCAGTTACCTTCTCAGACTAGCGGGAGCTCGGGAGCAGTACTTC. This codes for CASSYLLRLAGAREQYF.

The chain links TRBV24-1 to TRBJ2-1, with 7 bases identical to TRBD1. The length of the CDR3 is 14 residues. Per the germline V gene, CDR1 is KGHDR and CDR2 is SFDVKD. V trimming: 4 bases; J trimming: 6 bases; junction bases outside the gene matches: 5. CDR3 protein: CATSDPGQSNEQFF. The CDR3 DNA follows: TGTGCCACCAGTGACCCGGGACAGAGCAATGAGCAGTTCTTC.

This sequence joins TRBV7-2 and TRBJ2-3; D remains ambiguous. The CDR3 sequence is 13 residues long. Per germline, CDR1 SGHTA and CDR2 FQGNSA. V was trimmed by 4 bases and J by 4 bases, leaving 9 bases between them. CDR3 nucleotide sequence: TGTGCCAGCAGCTCCGTAATTGCAGATACGCAGTATTTT. Translation: CASSSVIADTQYF.

The chain links TRBV6-1 to TRBJ1-5; D not certain. Germline values: CDR1 MNHNS, CDR2 SASEGT. The V and J ends lost 5 bases and 5 bases respectively, with 7 bases between them. The CDR3 is 12 residues long. The CDR3 is CASSPHHQPQHF. The CDR3 nucleotides read TGTGCCAGCAGTCCCCATCATCAGCCCCAGCATTTT.

This clonotype was counted between two and nine times. The rearrangement joins TRBV29-1 to TRBJ1-1, with a tentative D call TRBD1 (6 bases). The CDR3 has 16 residues. V lost 1 base and J 2 bases, leaving 17 bases between the germline ends. Germline lookup yields CDR1 SQVTM and CDR2 ANQGSEA. The CDR3 loop is CSVEVTEGGVNTEAFF. CDR3 nucleotides: TGCAGCGTTGAAGTTACTGAGGGGGGAGTAAACACTGAAGCTTTCTTT.

Here the CDR3 reads CASKTGVEQYF. CDR3 in DNA: TGTGCCAGCAAGACAGGGGTCGAGCAGTACTTC. The chain links TRBV6-5 to TRBJ2-7; 8 bases are shared with TRBD1. Trimming took 7 bases from V and 6 from J; bases not matched to a gene: 2. This CDR3 comprises 11 residues. CDR1 MNHEY and CDR2 SVGAGI come from the germline V gene.

In this sample, this clonotype turned up a few times. This chain connects TRBV7-9 to TRBJ2-5, with D perhaps matching TRBD2 (5 bases). TRBJ2-7 explains the end of the DNA better; the J call may be wrong. The CDR3 has 16 residues. Germline loops: CDR1 SEHNR, CDR2 FQNEAQ (reference sequence). The CDR3 region has the DNA TGTGCCAGCAGCAACATGAAAACATCCGCGAGGGACGAGCAGTACTTC. This encodes CASSNMKTSARDEQYF.

This chain uses TRBV4-2 with TRBJ2-5; 8 bases match TRBD2. The DNA end is more similar to TRBJ2-7, so the J call may be wrong. Germline V gene data show CDR1 as LGHNA and CDR2 as YNFKEQ. The length of the CDR3 is 17 residues. The CDR3 sequence is CASSQVPLTGGPREQYF. Here the CDR3 DNA reads TGTGCCAGCAGCCAAGTTCCTCTCACGGGAGGGCCCCGCGAGCAGTACTTC.

The genes are TRBV24-1 and TRBJ2-1; 7 bases are shared with TRBD2. Germline-derived CDR1 and CDR2 are KGHDR and SFDVKD. The CDR3 is 15 amino acids. Unmatched junction bases numbered 5, after V lost 4 bases and J lost 3 bases. The CDR3 DNA follows: TGTGCCACCAGTGACCGAGCGGGGTTCTACAATGAGCAGTTCTTC. The encoded protein is CATSDRAGFYNEQFF.

The rearrangement uses TRBV6-5 and TRBJ2-1; D gene ambiguous. Germline V gene lookup returns CDR1 MNHEY and CDR2 SVGAGI. The CDR3 covers 14 residues. Trimming pared 2 bases from V and 3 bases from J, leaving 8 bases between. The CDR3 DNA sequence: TGTGCCAGCAGTTACCGGCCTAACTACAATGAGCAGTTCTTC. Translating it yields CASSYRPNYNEQFF.

This rearrangement joins TRBV6-5 to TRBJ2-7; 8 bases are a match to TRBD1. Germline lookup yields CDR1 MNHEY and CDR2 SVGAGI. This CDR3 has 16 amino acids. Losses at the gene ends were 0 bases for V and 4 bases for J; bases not matched to a gene: 8. The CDR3 DNA sequence: TGTGCCAGCAGTTACTCGTTTCAGGGGGCAGGTTACGAGCAGTACTTC. It codes for CASSYSFQGAGYEQYF.

This chain links TRBV29-1 with TRBJ2-5, with D perhaps TRBD2 (6 bases). V shed 6 bases and J shed 9 bases, with 20 bases lying between them. The CDR3 length is 13 residues. Germline lookup yields CDR1 SQVTM and CDR2 ANQGSEA. CDR3 sequence reads: CSVAGTSSEAQYF. CDR3 in DNA: TGCAGCGTGGCCGGGACTTCATCTGAGGCCCAGTACTTC. Variable domain in full (rest from reference TRBV29-1 and TRBJ2-5): SAVISQKPSRDICQRGTSLTIQCQVDSQVTMMFWYRQQPGQSLTLIATANQGSEATYESGFVIDKFPISRPNLTFSTLTVSNMSPEDSSIYLCSVAGTSSEAQYFGPGTRLLVL.

This clonotype was detected a few times. The chain couples TRBV20-1 to TRBJ2-3; no definite D call. V was pared by 3 bases and J by 0 bases, with 10 bases between. Per germline, CDR1 DFQATT and CDR2 SNEGSKA (reference sequence). The CDR3 extends over 14 amino acids. CDR3 residues: CSASRLSSTDTQYF. CDR3 bases: TGCAGTGCTAGTCGGCTCTCTAGCACAGATACGCAGTATTTT.

The gene calls are TRBV12-5 and TRBJ1-6, with TRBD1 identical over 7 bases. Unmatched junction bases numbered 6, after V lost 7 bases and J lost 6 bases. Germline values: CDR1 LGHNT, CDR2 FRNRAP. The CDR3 has 14 amino acids. The CDR3 region is CASALTGSNSPLHF. As DNA, the CDR3 is TGTGCTAGTGCCCTGACAGGGAGTAATTCACCCCTCCACTTT.

The chain links TRBV2 to TRBJ1-5; D is uncertain. The CDR3 spans 17 residues. CDR1 SNHLY and CDR2 FYNNEI come from the germline V gene. The V and J ends lost 6 bases and 5 bases respectively, with 23 bases between them. The CDR3 DNA follows: TGTGCCAGCAGGGCCAGGATTGATGTAGGTGGGCATCAGCCCCAGCATTTT. Residues: CASRARIDVGGHQPQHF.

Only a few counts were recorded for this clonotype. The rearrangement uses TRBV20-1 and TRBJ2-7, with a possible D match to TRBD1 (6 bases). V lost 7 bases and J 0 bases, leaving 10 bases between the germline ends. This CDR3 contains 12 residues. Germline V gene sequence: CDR1 DFQATT, CDR2 SNEGSKA (reference sequence). The DNA for the CDR3 is TGCAGTGGGACAGAGAGCTCCTACGAGCAGTACTTC. Translating gives CSGTESSYEQYF.

This clonotype was counted between two and nine times. CDR3 coding DNA: TGCAGCGTCGACAGGCAGGATTCACCCCTCCACTTT. It codes for CSVDRQDSPLHF. J is TRBJ1-6 and V is TRBV29-1; D is perhaps TRBD1 (6 bases). Germline CDR1 is SQVTM and CDR2 is ANQGSEA. CDR3 length equals 12 residues. V lost 6 bases and J lost 8, with 11 bases in between.

The V call is TRBV29-1, the J call TRBJ1-1, with unresolved D. Trimming left V 3 bases short and J 7 bases short, with 12 bases between. The length of the CDR3 is 12 residues. Germline CDR1 and CDR2: SQVTM and ANQGSEA. The CDR3 loop is CSVDWVGGEAFF. For the CDR3, the DNA is TGCAGCGTTGATTGGGTAGGAGGTGAAGCTTTCTTT.

The chain carries TRBV29-1 and TRBJ1-2; TRBD1 agrees at 7 bases. The V and J ends lost 3 bases and 2 bases, in that order; junction bases with no gene match: 9. Looked up from germline, CDR1 is SQVTM and CDR2 is ANQGSEA. The CDR3 sequence is 15 residues long. The CDR3 DNA sequence: TGCAGCGTTGATCCCTTAACAGGGGCAAACTATGGCTACACCTTC. Its protein product is CSVDPLTGANYGYTF.

The CDR3 nucleotides are TGTGCCAGCAGCCAAGGGACAGTAGGTGGCTACACCTTC. Translated, it gives CASSQGTVGGYTF. The rearrangement uses TRBV14 and TRBJ1-2; TRBD1 might be the D (6 bases). Between the trimmed V and J ends, which lost 1 base and 7 bases, there was a span of 10 bases. CDR1 is SGHDN, CDR2 FVKESK, per germline. The CDR3 runs to 13 residues.

This chain links TRBV7-9 with TRBJ2-5; maybe TRBD2 (5 bases). V lost 0 bases, J lost 4 bases, and 9 bases lay in between. Germline CDR1 and CDR2: SEHNR and FQNEAQ (reference sequence). The CDR3 spans 14 residues. DNA for the CDR3: TGTGCCAGCAGCTTAGCGTCGCTAGCAGAGACCCAGTACTTC. Translation: CASSLASLAETQYF.

There are a few counts of this clonotype. The chain uses TRBV9 and TRBJ2-1; 12 positions agree with TRBD2. This CDR3 is 18 amino acids long. Trimming cost V 0 bases and J 6 bases; bases outside gene matches: 10. Germline CDR1 SGDLS, CDR2 YYNGEE. The CDR3, as DNA: TGTGCCAGCAGCGTAGGCCCTAGCGGGAGGGCTCGGCGCAATGAGCAGTTCTTC. Translated, it gives CASSVGPSGRARRNEQFF.